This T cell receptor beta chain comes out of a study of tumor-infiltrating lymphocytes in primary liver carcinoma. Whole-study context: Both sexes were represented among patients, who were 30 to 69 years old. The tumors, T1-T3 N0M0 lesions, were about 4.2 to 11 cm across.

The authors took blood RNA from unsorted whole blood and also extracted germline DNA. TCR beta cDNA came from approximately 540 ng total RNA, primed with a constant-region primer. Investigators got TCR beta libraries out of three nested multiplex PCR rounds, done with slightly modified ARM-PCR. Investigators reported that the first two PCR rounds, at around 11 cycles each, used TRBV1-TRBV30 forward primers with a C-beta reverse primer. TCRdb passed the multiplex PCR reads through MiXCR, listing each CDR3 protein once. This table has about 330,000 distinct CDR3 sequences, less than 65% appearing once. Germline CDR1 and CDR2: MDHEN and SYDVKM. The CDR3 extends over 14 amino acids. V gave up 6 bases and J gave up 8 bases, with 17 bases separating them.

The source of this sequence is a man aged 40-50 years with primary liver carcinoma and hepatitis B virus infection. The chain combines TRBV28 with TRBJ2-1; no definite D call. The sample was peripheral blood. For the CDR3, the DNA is TGTGCCAGCAGCTCCCTTCCCCGTTATTATGAGCAGTTCTTC. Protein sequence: CASSSLPRYYEQFF.